These 8 T cell receptor beta chains came from one sample sequenced in a study of breast tumors, draining lymph nodes, adjacent tissues. Axillary draining lymph nodes of breast cancer patients supplied the node samples. TCRdb reanalysed the multiplex PCR reads using MiXCR and keeps one entry per CDR3 protein. Of 290,000 or so distinct CDR3 sequences listed, around 30% are singletons. Specimen: axillary lymph node tissue. The receptors here all came from a female donor with breast cancer. Some clones in this sample may be carry-over from other donors' samples.

The rearrangement joins TRBV12-3 or TRBV12-4 to TRBJ2-7; maybe TRBD2 (5 bases). V gave up 6 bases and J gave up 0 bases, with 12 bases separating them. This CDR3 region has 14 residues. This chain's CDR3 is CASSNRDVSYEQYF. The CDR3, as DNA: TGTGCCAGCAGCAACCGGGATGTCTCCTACGAGCAGTACTTC.

As to this clonotype: A much larger clone differs from this one at a single base, so this may be a read error. J is TRBJ2-1 and V is TRBV20-1; tentative D call: TRBD1 (6 bases). The germline V gene encodes CDR1 DFQATT and CDR2 SNEGSKA (reference sequence). The CDR3 covers 12 residues. CDR3 region: CSASPRGNEPFF. CDR3 coding DNA: TGCAGTGCTAGTCCTAGGGGGAATGAGCCGTTCTTC.

Note on this clonotype: A clone one base away is much larger, so this may be a read error. This sequence joins TRBV6-4 and TRBJ2-3, with TRBD2 identical over 8 bases. The CDR3 covers 15 residues. The germline V gene has CDR1 MRHNA and CDR2 SNTAGT. With 5 bases clipped from V and 2 bases from J, the junction kept 6 bases outside the gene matches. The CDR3: CASSQLAEATDTQYF. Here the CDR3 DNA reads TGTGCCAGCAGTCAACTAGCGGAAGCCACAGATACGCAGTATTTT.

This clonotype was observed at least ten times. J is TRBJ1-6 and V is TRBV4-1; the match to TRBD1 covers 9 bases. The germline V gene encodes CDR1 MGHRA and CDR2 YSYEKL. The CDR3 covers 15 residues. V lost 3 bases and J lost 9; bases outside the gene matches: 6. CDR3 in amino acids: CASSHLQGAGSPLHF. The CDR3 DNA is TGCGCCAGCAGCCACTTACAGGGGGCTGGTTCACCCCTCCACTTT.

As for this clonotype: A much larger clone lies one base from this, so it may be a read error. J is TRBJ2-5 and V is TRBV6-2 or TRBV6-3; 7 bases are a match to TRBD2. Germline CDR1 reads MNHEY; CDR2 reads SVGEGT. This CDR3 spans 16 amino acids. Losses at the gene ends were 5 bases for V and 6 bases for J; bases not matched to a gene: 15. CDR3 loop: CASSQQSGRRQQTQYF. CDR3 nucleotides: TGTGCCAGCAGTCAGCAGTCCGGGAGGAGGCAACAGACCCAGTACTTC.

There are many counts of this clonotype. The chain links TRBV7-2 to TRBJ2-7; D may be TRBD1 (7 bases). Germline loops: CDR1 SGHTA, CDR2 FQGNSA. V lost 0 bases and J lost 1, with 10 bases in between. This CDR3 region has 15 residues. For the CDR3, the DNA is TGTGCCAGCAGCTTAGCGGCAGGGGGGTCCTACGAGCAGTACTTC. Amino acid sequence: CASSLAAGGSYEQYF.

This clonotype was seen ten or more times. The rearrangement links TRBV7-8 to TRBJ2-7, with a weak D call TRBD1 (6 bases). V was pared by 4 bases and J by 3 bases, with 16 bases between. Germline V gene sequence: CDR1 SGHVS, CDR2 FQNEAQ. The CDR3 totals 15 residues. CDR3 sequence: CASSSTRTDGYEQYF. Here the CDR3 DNA reads TGTGCCAGCAGCTCAACCCGGACAGATGGCTACGAGCAGTACTTC.

This clonotype has ten or more counts. The gene calls are TRBV6-6 and TRBJ1-4; D call uncertain. Trimming removed 6 bases at V and 4 bases at J, with 12 bases between. The CDR3 spans 14 residues. Germline CDR1 reads MNHNY; CDR2 reads SVGAGI (reference sequence). DNA for the CDR3: TGTGCCAGCAGAAGCACCCAGAATAATGAAAAACTGTTTTTT. Translation gives CASRSTQNNEKLFF.